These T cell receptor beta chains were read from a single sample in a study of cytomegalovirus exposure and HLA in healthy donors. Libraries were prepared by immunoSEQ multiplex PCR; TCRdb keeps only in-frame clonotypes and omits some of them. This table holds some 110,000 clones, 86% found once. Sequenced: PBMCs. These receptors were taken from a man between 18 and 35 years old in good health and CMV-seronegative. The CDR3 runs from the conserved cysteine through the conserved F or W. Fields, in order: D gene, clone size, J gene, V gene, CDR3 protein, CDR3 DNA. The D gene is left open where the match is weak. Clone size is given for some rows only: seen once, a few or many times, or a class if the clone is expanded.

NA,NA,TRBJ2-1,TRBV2,CASRAELSYNEQFF,TGTGCCAGCAGAGCGGAACTCTCCTACAATGAGCAGTTCTTC
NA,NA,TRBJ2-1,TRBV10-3,CAISHSGLSYNEQFF,TGTGCCATCAGCCATAGCGGACTCTCCTACAATGAGCAGTTCTTC
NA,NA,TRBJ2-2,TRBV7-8,CASSPRDLTVNTGELFF,TGTGCCAGCAGCCCCCGAGACTTGACAGTCAACACCGGGGAGCTGTTTTTT
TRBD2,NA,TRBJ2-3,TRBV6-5,CASSSMTSGRADTQYF,TGTGCCAGCAGTTCGATGACTAGCGGGAGGGCAGATACGCAGTATTTT
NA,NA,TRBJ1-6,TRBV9,CASSVRWGNSPLHF,TGTGCCAGCAGCGTAAGGTGGGGCAATTCACCCCTCCACTTT
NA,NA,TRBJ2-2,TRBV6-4,CASSDKGGPGTGELFF,TGTGCCAGCAGTGACAAGGGGGGGCCCGGCACCGGGGAGCTGTTTTTT
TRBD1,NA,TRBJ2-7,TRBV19,CASSTGQGTEQYF,TGTGCCAGTAGTACAGGACAGGGAACGGAGCAGTACTTC
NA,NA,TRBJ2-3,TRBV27,CASSLVEGDTQYF,TGTGCCAGCAGTTTAGTGGAGGGAGATACGCAGTATTTT
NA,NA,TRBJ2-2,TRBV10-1,CASSESHRENTGELFF,TGCGCCAGCAGTGAGTCGCACAGGGAGAACACCGGGGAGCTGTTTTTT
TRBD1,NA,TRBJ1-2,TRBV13,CASSITGQGDYGYTF,TGTGCCAGCAGCATAACGGGACAGGGGGACTATGGCTACACCTTC
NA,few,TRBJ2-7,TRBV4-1,CASSQDQQGVNYEQYF,TGCGCCAGCAGCCAAGACCAACAGGGTGTAAATTACGAGCAGTACTTC
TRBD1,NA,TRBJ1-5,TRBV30,CAWTRDRGTQPQHF,TGTGCCTGGACTCGGGACAGGGGGACTCAGCCCCAGCATTTT
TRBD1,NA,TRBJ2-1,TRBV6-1,CASILDRAGEQFF,TGTGCCAGCATCTTGGACAGGGCGGGTGAGCAGTTCTTC
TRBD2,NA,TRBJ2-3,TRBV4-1,CASSRTSGGPGTDTQYF,TGCGCCAGCAGCCGGACTAGCGGGGGGCCAGGCACAGATACGCAGTATTTT
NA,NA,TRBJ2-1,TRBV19,CASRAGRANEQFF,TGTGCCAGTAGGGCCGGGAGAGCTAATGAGCAGTTCTTC
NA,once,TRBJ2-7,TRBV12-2,CARPKGQGPHEQYF,TGTGCAAGACCAAAGGGACAGGGGCCCCACGAGCAGTACTTC
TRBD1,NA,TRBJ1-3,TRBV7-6,CASSLEQGAGNTIYF,TGTGCCAGCAGCTTAGAACAGGGGGCTGGAAACACCATATATTTT
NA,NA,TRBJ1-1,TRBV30,CAWSVQAGTEAFF,TGTGCCTGGAGTGTACAGGCAGGCACGGAAGCTTTCTTT
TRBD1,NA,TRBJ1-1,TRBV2,CAARDRVYTEAFF,TGTGCCGCCCGGGACAGGGTCTACACTGAAGCTTTCTTT
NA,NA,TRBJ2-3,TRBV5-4,CASSTRNTDTQYF,TGTGCCAGCAGCACCAGAAACACAGATACGCAGTATTTT
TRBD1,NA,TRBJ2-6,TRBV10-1,CASSATGQGLSGANVLTF,TGCGCCAGCAGTGCAACGGGACAGGGGTTATCTGGGGCCAACGTCCTGACTTTC
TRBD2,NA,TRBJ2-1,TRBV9,CASSVPLAGEGYNEQFF,TGTGCCAGCAGCGTTCCCCTAGCGGGGGAGGGCTACAATGAGCAGTTCTTC
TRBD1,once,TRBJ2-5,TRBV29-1,CSVEFGAGGRETQYF,TGCAGCGTTGAATTTGGGGCAGGGGGCAGGGAGACCCAGTACTTC
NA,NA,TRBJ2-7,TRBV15,CATSSDSGASQYF,TGTGCCACCAGCAGTGACTCCGGAGCGTCGCAGTACTTC
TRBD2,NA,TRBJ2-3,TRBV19,CASREIGLAGGNTQYF,TGTGCCAGTAGAGAAATCGGACTAGCGGGTGGAAATACGCAGTATTTT
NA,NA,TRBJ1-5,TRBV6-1,CASSPPSGGGQPQHF,TGTGCCAGCAGTCCCCCATCGGGGGGAGGTCAGCCCCAGCATTTT
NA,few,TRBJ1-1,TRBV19,CASARSTEAFF,TGTGCCAGCGCCCGGAGCACTGAAGCTTTCTTT
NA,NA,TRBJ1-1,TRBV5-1,CASSDAGGTEAFF,TGCGCCAGCAGCGACGCCGGGGGCACTGAAGCTTTCTTT
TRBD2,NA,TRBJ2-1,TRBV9,CASSVYQGTRFYNEQFF,TGTGCCAGCAGCGTATATCAGGGGACTAGGTTTTACAATGAGCAGTTCTTC
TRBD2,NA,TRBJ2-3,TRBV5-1,CASSSRLAGGDTDTQYF,TGCGCCAGCAGCTCCCGACTAGCGGGAGGGGACACAGATACGCAGTATTTT
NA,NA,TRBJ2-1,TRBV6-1,CASVSGAPSDEQFF,TGTGCCAGCGTTAGTGGGGCCCCGAGCGATGAGCAGTTCTTC
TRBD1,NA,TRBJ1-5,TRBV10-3,CAISDGQGTPQHF,TGTGCCATCAGTGACGGACAGGGTACGCCCCAGCATTTT
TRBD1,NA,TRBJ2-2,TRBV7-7,CASSPEQGAEPGELFF,TGTGCCAGCAGCCCCGAACAGGGGGCTGAACCCGGGGAGCTGTTTTTT
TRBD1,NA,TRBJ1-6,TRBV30,CAWSVQGLGSPLHF,TGTGCCTGGAGTGTACAGGGGTTGGGGTCACCCCTCCACTTT